This entry lists 23 T cell receptor beta chains sequenced from one sample in a study of post-analysis software for immune sequencing data. Sequencing libraries made from TCR beta cDNA carried unique molecular identifiers. TCRdb redid the calling of the PCR reads with MiXCR, one entry per CDR3 protein. The table has 820,000 or so distinct CDR3 sequences, about 53% seen once. General observations from the study: Comparison of patients with controls showed five or six TRBV segments more frequent in patients, TRBV5-6, TRBV5-1 and TRBV20-1 among them.

Antigens of these TCRs are unknown. The sequenced material came from blood. The receptors were gathered from a girl aged 10 to 17 with multiple sclerosis.

CDR3 sequence (DNA): TGTGCCAGCAGTTACTCGAGGGGAGAGTTCTCCTACAATGAGCAGTTCTTC. Translating it yields CASSYSRGEFSYNEQFF. The rearrangement links TRBV6-5 to TRBJ2-1; D is perhaps TRBD1 or TRBD2 (5 bases each). The V end was cut by 0 bases, the J end by 0 bases, with 12 bases between. The V gene's germline CDR1 is MNHEY and CDR2 SVGAGI. CDR3 length: 17 residues.

This clonotype was picked up a small number of times. This rearrangement joins TRBV6-6 to TRBJ2-1; TRBD2 aligns across 8 bases. The germline gives CDR1 MNHNY, CDR2 SVGAGI (reference sequence). This CDR3 is 16 amino acids long. Unmatched junction bases numbered 11, after V lost 6 bases and J lost 4 bases. The CDR3 protein is CASRRRGGTLYNEQFF. The CDR3 DNA follows: TGTGCCAGCAGACGTCGGGGGGGGACACTATACAATGAGCAGTTCTTC.

This clonotype has ten or more counts. The rearrangement joins TRBV7-9 to TRBJ2-7; D is perhaps TRBD2 (5 bases). With 4 bases removed from V and 3 bases from J, the gap between germline ends came to 7 bases. This CDR3 is 12 amino acids long. Per the germline V gene, CDR1 is SEHNR and CDR2 is FQNEAQ (reference sequence). CDR3 loop: CASSSRGYEQYF. CDR3 nucleotide sequence: TGTGCCAGCAGCTCCCGGGGCTACGAGCAGTACTTC.

This chain connects TRBV12-3 or TRBV12-4 to TRBJ1-2, with a possible D match to TRBD1 (6 bases). V was trimmed by 7 bases and J by 5 bases, leaving 11 bases between them. The CDR3 consists of 12 residues. The CDR3 nucleotides read TGTGCCAGCACCCAGGGGAGATATGGCTACACCTTC. Its translation is CASTQGRYGYTF.

V and J are TRBV19 and TRBJ2-5; D unresolved. The ends were cut back, 4 bases at V and 5 bases at J, with 11 bases in the middle. Germline V gene lookup returns CDR1 LNHDA and CDR2 SQIVND (reference sequence). CDR3 length: 13 residues. In nucleotides, the CDR3 is TGTGCCAGTAGTACCAGCGAGGTCGAGACCCAGTACTTC. It specifies CASSTSEVETQYF. Combining the CDR3 with reference TRBV19 and TRBJ2-5 gives the whole variable domain DGGITQSPKYLFRKEGQNVTLSCEQNLNHDAMYWYRQDPGQGLRLIYYSQIVNDFQKGDIAEGYSVSREKKESFPLTVTSAQKNPTAFYLCASSTSEVETQYFGPGTRLLVL.

This chain connects TRBV9 to TRBJ1-6; 10 bases fit TRBD1. Germline V gene sequence: CDR1 SGDLS, CDR2 YYNGEE. This CDR3 comprises 16 residues. With 4 bases clipped from V and 8 bases from J, the junction kept 9 bases outside the gene matches. For the CDR3, the DNA is TGTGCCAGCAGCATACGTCCCGGGACAGGGGATTCACCCCTCCACTTT. It yields the protein CASSIRPGTGDSPLHF.

This clonotype was counted once. This chain connects TRBV20-1 to TRBJ2-1; 10 bases fit TRBD2. The CDR3 length is 17 residues. Germline CDR1 is DFQATT and CDR2 is SNEGSKA (reference sequence). V was pared by 2 bases and J by 0 bases, with 7 bases of the junction left unmatched. In DNA form, the CDR3 reads TGCAGTGCTAGATTACCTTCTAGCGGGAGCTCCTACAATGAGCAGTTCTTC. Translating it yields CSARLPSSGSSYNEQFF.

This clonotype showed up just a few times. J is TRBJ2-7 and V is TRBV7-9; D is ambiguous. The germline CDR1 and CDR2 sequences are SEHNR and FQNEAQ (reference sequence). The CDR3 contains 12 residues. The ends were cut back, 5 bases at V and 5 bases at J, with 10 bases in the middle. In DNA form, the CDR3 reads TGTGCCAGCAGCCCATTTGGCCACGAGCAGTACTTC. Amino acids: CASSPFGHEQYF.

The chain joins TRBV6-5 to TRBJ1-1; 9 positions match TRBD1. The junction had 15 bases not matched to a gene; V was cut back by 6 bases and J by 7 bases. The CDR3 is made up of 16 amino acids. Germline CDR1 and CDR2: MNHEY and SVGAGI. The CDR3 sequence is CASSRDRGGGFGEAFF. CDR3 DNA sequence: TGTGCCAGCAGCCGCGACAGGGGGGGAGGGTTCGGTGAAGCTTTCTTT.

The chain recombines TRBV27 with TRBJ1-2, with D perhaps matching TRBD1 (5 bases). Germline V CDR1 and CDR2: MNHEY, SMNVEV (reference sequence). V was clipped by 2 bases and J by 8 bases, with 15 bases between them. The CDR3 consists of 14 residues. The CDR3 bases are TGTGCCAGCAGTTTAAAGCCTTGGGGGAACGGCTACACCTTC. This translates into CASSLKPWGNGYTF.

The genes are TRBV29-1 and TRBJ2-7; D may be TRBD1 (6 bases). CDR3 size: 12 residues. CDR1 SQVTM and CDR2 ANQGSEA come from the germline V gene. V gave up 5 bases and J gave up 3 bases, with 11 bases separating them. The CDR3 nucleotides are TGCAGCGTTCAGGAAGGGGGCTACGAGCAGTACTTC. This gives the protein CSVQEGGYEQYF.

The table lists this clonotype with a few counts. This chain uses TRBV20-1 with TRBJ2-7, with TRBD2 as a possible D gene (5 bases). CDR3 length equals 13 residues. Germline V gene data show CDR1 as DFQATT and CDR2 as SNEGSKA (reference sequence). V was clipped by 0 bases and J by 10 bases, with 16 bases between them. In nucleotides, the CDR3 is TGCAGTGCTAGAGATTCGGAGGCTGTTGGCCAGTACTTC. Translated, it gives CSARDSEAVGQYF.

This clonotype was observed a few times. J is TRBJ2-1 and V is TRBV7-9, with D possibly being TRBD2 (6 bases). CDR3 length: 13 amino acids. CDR1 is SEHNR and CDR2 is FQNEAQ in the germline V gene (reference sequence). V dropped 5 bases and J dropped 12 bases, with 17 bases sitting between them. CDR3 DNA: TGTGCCAGCAGCGGCCCCGGGGGTTATCGGCAGTTCTTC. It specifies CASSGPGGYRQFF.

This clonotype appeared a few times. The V and J genes are TRBV20-1 and TRBJ2-1; 10 nucleotides match TRBD2. CDR1 is DFQATT and CDR2 is SNEGSKA in the germline V gene (reference sequence). The CDR3 spans 16 residues. The V and J ends lost 0 bases and 7 bases, in that order; junction bases with no gene match: 9. The CDR3 protein is CSARDLQAGGRNEQFF. The CDR3 DNA reads as TGCAGTGCTAGAGATCTTCAAGCGGGGGGGAGGAATGAGCAGTTCTTC.

The chain uses TRBV29-1 and TRBJ2-5; no clear D gene. V gave up 5 bases and J gave up 5 bases, with 9 bases separating them. Germline V gene sequence: CDR1 SQVTM, CDR2 ANQGSEA. The length of the CDR3 is 11 residues. The CDR3 nucleotides are TGCAGCGTTTCTTGGTCGGAGACCCAGTACTTC. Translation gives CSVSWSETQYF.

The gene calls are TRBV9 and TRBJ2-4; D may be TRBD1 or TRBD2 (5 bases each). The end of the DNA fits TRBJ2-7 better, so the J call may be wrong. This CDR3 comprises 12 residues. Per germline, CDR1 SGDLS and CDR2 YYNGEE. The CDR3 here is CASSRGDGEQYF. CDR3 bases: TGTGCCAGCAGCAGAGGGGACGGCGAGCAGTACTTC.

The table lists this clonotype with a few counts. J is TRBJ2-7 and V is TRBV29-1; 8 bases are shared with TRBD1. From germline, CDR1 is SQVTM and CDR2 ANQGSEA. V dropped 1 base and J dropped 1; count of bases not matched to a gene: 6. This CDR3 has 15 amino acids. Here the CDR3 DNA reads TGCAGCGTTGAAGGGGGGAACAGGGGGTCCTACGAGCAGTACTTC. It translates to CSVEGGNRGSYEQYF.

This chain uses TRBV9 with TRBJ1-2; 8 bases fit TRBD1. Germline CDR1 reads SGDLS; CDR2 reads YYNGEE. The CDR3 contains 14 residues. V lost 0 bases and J lost 8; bases outside the gene matches: 6. The CDR3 nucleotides are TGTGCCAGCAGCGTAGGGGGCAGGGGGCAGGGCTACACCTTC. This encodes CASSVGGRGQGYTF.

This clonotype has a handful of counts. The V gene is TRBV18, the J gene TRBJ2-4, with no clear D. The DNA end is more similar to TRBJ2-7, so the J call may be wrong. The CDR3 consists of 14 residues. Per germline, CDR1 KGHSH and CDR2 LQKENI. The CDR3: CASSPRASLDEQYF. DNA for the CDR3: TGTGCCAGCTCACCAAGGGCCAGCCTCGACGAGCAGTACTTC.

The V call is TRBV3-1, the J call TRBJ2-1; D is unresolved. CDR3 length equals 13 residues. The V gene lost 2 bases and the J gene lost 9 bases, with 11 bases spanning the gap. Per the germline V gene, CDR1 is LGHDT and CDR2 is YNNKEL (reference sequence). CDR3 coding DNA: TGTGCCAGCAGCCAACCCTTAGGCGCTGAGCAGTTCTTC. Amino acids: CASSQPLGAEQFF.

The CDR3 region is CSVEDLGDRGLAKNIQYF. DNA of the CDR3: TGCAGCGTTGAAGATCTGGGGGACAGGGGCCTAGCCAAAAACATTCAGTACTTC. The chain carries TRBV29-1 and TRBJ2-4; 10 bases align to TRBD1. The length of the CDR3 is 18 residues. Trimming removed 0 bases from V and 0 bases from J; junction bases left unmatched: 8. CDR1 and CDR2 from the germline V gene are SQVTM and ANQGSEA.

V gene TRBV3-1 combines with J gene TRBJ1-2, with D uncertain. The CDR3 has 15 amino acids. In germline, CDR1 is LGHDT, CDR2 YNNKEL (reference sequence). V gave up 0 bases and J gave up 1 base, with 9 bases separating them. The CDR3 protein is CASSQDLGINYGYTF. The CDR3 nucleotides are TGTGCCAGCAGCCAAGATTTGGGGATTAACTATGGCTACACCTTC.

V is TRBV5-1 and J is TRBJ2-1; 9 positions match TRBD1. The ends lost 4 bases at V and 5 bases at J; junction bases unmatched: 1. The CDR3 length is 13 residues. Germline values: CDR1 SGHRS, CDR2 YFSETQ. The CDR3 bases are TGCGCCAGCAGCCGGACAGGGGACAATGAGCAGTTCTTC. Its translation: CASSRTGDNEQFF. The variable domain in full, completed from reference TRBV5-1 and TRBJ2-1, reads KAGVTQTPRYLIKTRGQQVTLSCSPISGHRSVSWYQQTPGQGLQFLFEYFSETQRNKGNFPGRFSGRQFSNSRSEMNVSTLELGDSALYLCASSRTGDNEQFFGPGTRLTVL.